One sample yielded the 28 T cell receptor beta chains listed below, sequenced in a study of T cell changes during pregnancy in multiple sclerosis. The method was immunoSEQ multiplex PCR; TCRdb's version includes in-frame clones alone and lacks a portion of them. Of 58,000 or so clones listed, 92% are singletons. Sequencing used CD4+ T cells from peripheral blood mononuclear cells, obtained in the third trimester of pregnancy. These receptors all come from a female donor with multiple sclerosis, enrolled in a pregnancy study.

J is TRBJ1-3 and V is TRBV11-2; D unresolved. Germline V gives CDR1 SGHAT, CDR2 FQNNGV. Deletions cut 0 bases from V and 1 base from J, with 7 bases between. This CDR3 is built from 15 residues. CDR3 nucleotide sequence: TGTGCCAGCAGCTTAGAGGGCAGGTCTGGAAACACCATATATTTT. Protein product: CASSLEGRSGNTIYF.

Here the CDR3 reads CSVPQALGEAFF. CDR3 nucleotides: TGCAGCGTCCCACAGGCGCTAGGTGAAGCTTTCTTT. V and J are TRBV29-1 and TRBJ1-1; maybe TRBD1 (5 bases). Per the germline V gene, CDR1 is SQVTM and CDR2 is ANQGSEA. This CDR3 spans 12 amino acids. V lost 6 bases and J lost 7, with 15 bases in between.

The gene calls are TRBV7-3 and TRBJ1-1; D might be TRBD1 (5 bases). Germline V gene data show CDR1 as SGHTA and CDR2 as FQGTGA. The CDR3 length is 13 residues. Trimming cost V 5 bases and J 10 bases, with 17 bases left between them. DNA of the CDR3: TGTGCCAGCAGCCCAGTCGAGCGGGGACGAGCTTTCTTT. It codes for CASSPVERGRAFF.

This clone has a handful of counts. The chain couples TRBV6-5 to TRBJ1-5, with D hard to call. There are 14 residues in the CDR3. Per germline, CDR1 MNHEY and CDR2 SVGAGI. V lost 6 bases to trimming and J lost 7 bases, with 16 bases between them. CDR3 in amino acids: CASRSAGGGQPQHF. CDR3 coding DNA: TGTGCCAGCAGGTCAGCGGGAGGTGGCCAGCCCCAGCATTTT.

The chain joins TRBV15 to TRBJ2-3; D is perhaps TRBD1 (5 bases). Germline CDR1 LNHNV, CDR2 YYDKDF (reference sequence). Trimming cost V 4 bases and J 0 bases, with 14 bases left between them. This CDR3 is built from 16 residues. CDR3 bases: TGTGCCACCAGCATAGGGGTCGACAGTAGCACAGATACGCAGTATTTT. Protein: CATSIGVDSSTDTQYF.

The V gene is TRBV6-6, the J gene TRBJ1-4, with D hard to call. The germline V gene has CDR1 MNHNY and CDR2 SVGAGI (reference sequence). The V gene lost 2 bases and the J gene lost 3 bases, with 10 bases spanning the gap. The CDR3 spans 15 residues. The CDR3 spells CASSYAGRANEKLFF. CDR3 DNA: TGTGCCAGCAGTTACGCGGGGAGGGCTAATGAAAAACTGTTTTTT.

This clone is a singleton in its sample. CDR3 DNA sequence: TGTGCCTGGACTCGACAGGTATTGAAGGAGACCCAGTACTTC. Encoded protein: CAWTRQVLKETQYF. The J gene is TRBJ2-5, the V gene TRBV30; D is perhaps TRBD1 (6 bases). CDR3 length equals 14 residues. V was pared by 4 bases and J by 5 bases, with 17 bases between. Per the germline V gene, CDR1 is GTSNPN and CDR2 is SVGIG (reference sequence).

The chain uses TRBV19 and TRBJ2-7; D might be TRBD2 (5 bases). V was shortened by 4 bases and J by 3 bases, with 10 bases between the two germline ends. Germline assignment: CDR1 LNHDA and CDR2 SQIVND (reference sequence). The CDR3 sequence is 13 residues long. The CDR3 DNA is TGTGCCAGTAGTAGCGACGGGGTCTACGAGCAGTACTTC. Translating it yields CASSSDGVYEQYF. Full variable domain (remainder filled in from reference TRBV19 and TRBJ2-7): DGGITQSPKYLFRKEGQNVTLSCEQNLNHDAMYWYRQDPGQGLRLIYYSQIVNDFQKGDIAEGYSVSREKKESFPLTVTSAQKNPTAFYLCASSSDGVYEQYFGPGTRLTVT.

The chain is built from TRBV2 and TRBJ1-6; unclear D gene. V gave up 4 bases and J gave up 8 bases, with 18 bases separating them. Per the germline V gene, CDR1 is SNHLY and CDR2 is FYNNEI. The CDR3 covers 16 residues. CDR3 sequence: CASSGTDGTRDSPLHF. The CDR3 DNA reads as TGTGCCAGCAGTGGGACGGACGGAACGCGGGATTCACCCCTCCACTTT. The variable domain in full, with the rest retrieved from reference TRBV2 and TRBJ1-6, is EPEVTQTPSHQVTQMGQEVILRCVPISNHLYFYWYRQILGQKVEFLVSFYNNEISEKSEIFDDQFSVERPDGSNFTLKIRSTKLEDSAMYFCASSGTDGTRDSPLHFGNGTRLTVT.

J is TRBJ2-3 and V is TRBV4-1, with 9 bases identical to TRBD2. V dropped 5 bases and J dropped 4; count of bases not matched to a gene: 7. Germline CDR1 is MGHRA and CDR2 is YSYEKL. The CDR3 is 15 residues long. The CDR3 reads CASSALAGTPDTQYF. The CDR3 DNA follows: TGCGCCAGCAGCGCTCTAGCGGGGACCCCAGATACGCAGTATTTT.

This clone has a handful of counts. The CDR3 sequence: CASSHDQVYGYTF. The CDR3 nucleotides read TGTGCCAGCAGTCATGACCAGGTTTATGGCTACACCTTC. The chain couples TRBV7-9 to TRBJ1-2; no definite D call. Trimming removed 6 bases at V and 5 bases at J, with 13 bases between. This CDR3 comprises 13 residues. From germline, CDR1 is SEHNR and CDR2 FQNEAQ (reference sequence).

V is TRBV6-1 and J is TRBJ2-1, with D possibly being TRBD1 (5 bases). Trimming shortened V by 4 bases and J by 6 bases, and 13 bases separated the two germline ends. CDR1 is MNHNS, CDR2 SASEGT, per germline. This CDR3 is built from 14 residues. CDR3 sequence (DNA): TGTGCCAGCAGTGGACAGATTCGGTCCAATGAGCAGTTCTTC. It is translated as CASSGQIRSNEQFF.

The rearrangement links TRBV18 to TRBJ1-3; a possible D gene is TRBD1 (6 bases). Germline V CDR1 and CDR2: KGHSH, LQKENI. V was cut by 2 bases and J by 0 bases, with 8 bases left in between. The CDR3 consists of 15 residues. The CDR3 nucleotides read TGTGCCAGCTCACCATTGACAGGCTCTGGAAACACCATATATTTT. Its protein product is CASSPLTGSGNTIYF.

The CDR3 nucleotides read TGTGCCAGCAGCATGGGACAGGGGAACAATCAGCCCCAGCATTTT. Its protein product is CASSMGQGNNQPQHF. The V gene is TRBV7-9, the J gene TRBJ1-5, with 10 bases identical to TRBD1. CDR1 and CDR2 (germline): SEHNR, FQNEAQ (reference sequence). V gave up 5 bases and J gave up 3 bases; unmatched junction bases: 4. The CDR3 covers 15 residues.

The chain is built from TRBV6-6 and TRBJ1-4; D gene ambiguous. The CDR3 contains 15 residues. The germline V and J ends were trimmed by 2 bases and 7 bases, with 14 bases remaining between them. Germline CDR1 and CDR2: MNHNY and SVGAGI (reference sequence). The CDR3 sequence: CASSYRGQAGEKLFF. CDR3 nucleotides: TGTGCCAGCAGTTACAGAGGGCAGGCGGGTGAAAAACTGTTTTTT.

The V and J genes are TRBV4-2 and TRBJ1-2, with TRBD1 identical over 7 bases. The V segment lost 4 bases and the J segment 6 bases; nucleotides outside the gene matches: 11. This CDR3 contains 15 residues. CDR1 and CDR2 from the germline V gene are LGHNA and YNFKEQ. The CDR3, as DNA: TGTGCCAGCAGCCTACCGGACAGGAAACACCATGGCTACACCTTC. Translation gives CASSLPDRKHHGYTF.

This chain connects TRBV7-2 to TRBJ1-2; 9 bases fit TRBD1. CDR3 size: 13 residues. CDR1 and CDR2 from the germline V gene are SGHTA and FQGNSA. Unmatched junction bases numbered 3, after V lost 5 bases and J lost 5 bases. The CDR3 sequence: CASSPGQGYGYTF. CDR3 nucleotide sequence: TGTGCCAGCAGCCCCGGACAGGGGTATGGCTACACCTTC. Full variable domain (remainder filled in from reference TRBV7-2 and TRBJ1-2): GAGVSQSPSNKVTEKGKDVELRCDPISGHTALYWYRQSLGQGLEFLIYFQGNSAPDKSGLPSDRFSAERTGGSVSTLTIQRTQQEDSAVYLCASSPGQGYGYTFGSGTRLTVV.

The chain carries TRBV5-4 and TRBJ1-1, with D possibly matching TRBD1 (5 bases). This CDR3 is 15 amino acids long. Trimming shortened V by 0 bases and J by 4 bases, and 13 bases separated the two germline ends. CDR1 is SGHNT, CDR2 YYREEE, per germline (reference sequence). The DNA of the CDR3 is TGTGCCAGCAGCTTGGAGGGACTGGGGGTCACTGAAGCTTTCTTT. Translation gives CASSLEGLGVTEAFF.

The chain recombines TRBV9 with TRBJ2-7; no clear D gene. This CDR3 spans 14 amino acids. Germline CDR1 and CDR2: SGDLS and YYNGEE. Trimming cost V 1 base and J 1 base, with 9 bases left between them. For the CDR3, the DNA is TGTGCCAGCAGCGTATTTAGCAGTTCCTACGAGCAGTACTTC. This gives the protein CASSVFSSSYEQYF.

This clone was seen a few times. The chain is built from TRBV18 and TRBJ1-3, with a possible D match to TRBD1 (5 bases). The germline gives CDR1 KGHSH, CDR2 LQKENI. The CDR3 runs to 14 residues. The V end lost 2 bases, the J end lost 8 bases, and 13 bases lay between the germline ends. In nucleotides, the CDR3 is TGTGCCAGCTCACCAAGTTGGGAAGGGGACACCATATATTTT. This codes for CASSPSWEGDTIYF.

This clone was observed a few times. This chain joins TRBV7-9 and TRBJ1-1; perhaps TRBD1 as D (5 bases). Trimming pared 2 bases from V and 3 bases from J, leaving 7 bases between. This CDR3 spans 13 amino acids. The germline CDR1 and CDR2 sequences are SEHNR and FQNEAQ (reference sequence). CDR3 nucleotides: TGTGCCAGCAGCTTAAGCAGGGACACTGAAGCTTTCTTT. Its translation: CASSLSRDTEAFF.

The rearrangement links TRBV19 to TRBJ2-1; the match to TRBD2 covers 9 bases. The J segment lost 9 bases and the V segment lost 9 bases, leaving 9 bases of the junction unmatched. The CDR3 totals 13 residues. Germline CDR1 is LNHDA and CDR2 is SQIVND (reference sequence). The CDR3 reads CASTPAGGGEQFF. DNA of the CDR3: TGTGCCAGCACACCTGCGGGGGGGGGTGAGCAGTTCTTC.

CDR3 in DNA: TGTGCCAGCAGTCCTACGAGGACAGGGGGGACCCTTGAAGCTTTCTTT. Protein: CASSPTRTGGTLEAFF. This chain connects TRBV6-6 to TRBJ1-1; 10 bases line up with TRBD1. There are 16 residues in the CDR3. Germline trimming cut 5 bases from V and 7 bases from J; bases unmatched to any gene: 13. Germline loops: CDR1 MNHNY, CDR2 SVGAGI (reference sequence).

The chain recombines TRBV9 with TRBJ2-3; D remains unclear. CDR1 and CDR2 (germline): SGDLS, YYNGEE. V lost 2 bases, J lost 7 bases, and 26 bases lay in between. This CDR3 region has 18 residues. The CDR3 DNA follows: TGTGCCAGCAGCGTTTCCGCCCAGAGACTCGCCGCAGCTCATACGCAGTATTTT. Its protein is CASSVSAQRLAAAHTQYF.

The chain recombines TRBV5-4 with TRBJ2-3; D gene uncertain. The germline V and J ends were trimmed by 2 bases and 2 bases, with 12 bases remaining between them. Per the germline V gene, CDR1 is SGHNT and CDR2 is YYREEE (reference sequence). The CDR3 runs to 15 residues. CDR3 protein: CASSFGGLSTDTQYF. The CDR3, as DNA: TGTGCCAGCAGCTTCGGTGGGCTGTCCACAGATACGCAGTATTTT. Complete variable domain (other parts from reference TRBV5-4 and TRBJ2-3): ETGVTQSPTHLIKTRGQQVTLRCSSQSGHNTVSWYQQALGQGPQFIFQYYREEENGRGNFPPRFSGLQFPNYSSELNVNALELDDSALYLCASSFGGLSTDTQYFGPGTRLTVL.

This chain joins TRBV5-1 and TRBJ2-2; 8 bases are a match to TRBD1. Germline CDR1 and CDR2: SGHRS and YFSETQ. Trimming took 0 bases from V and 4 from J; bases not matched to a gene: 5. The CDR3 has 16 amino acids. The CDR3 DNA is TGCGCCAGCAGCTTGGGTGGGACAGGTTTCACCGGGGAGCTGTTTTTT. Encoded protein: CASSLGGTGFTGELFF.

The rearrangement links TRBV19 to TRBJ2-3, with 10 bases identical to TRBD2. Germline CDR1 is LNHDA and CDR2 is SQIVND (reference sequence). The CDR3 covers 15 residues. V shed 5 bases, J shed 4 bases, and the junction held 6 bases outside the gene matches. The CDR3 sequence: CASSWSGGAADTQYF. Written as DNA, the CDR3 is TGTGCCAGTAGTTGGAGCGGGGGGGCCGCAGATACGCAGTATTTT. Full variable domain (missing parts from reference TRBV19 and TRBJ2-3): DGGITQSPKYLFRKEGQNVTLSCEQNLNHDAMYWYRQDPGQGLRLIYYSQIVNDFQKGDIAEGYSVSREKKESFPLTVTSAQKNPTAFYLCASSWSGGAADTQYFGPGTRLTVL.

The chain uses TRBV6-5 and TRBJ2-3; D is ambiguous. CDR1 and CDR2 from the germline V gene are MNHEY and SVGAGI. The CDR3 runs 14 residues. Trimming shortened V by 6 bases and J by 6 bases, and 16 bases separated the two germline ends. The CDR3 loop reads CASSPPERLDTQYF. CDR3 coding DNA: TGTGCCAGCAGCCCTCCGGAGCGCTTGGATACGCAGTATTTT.